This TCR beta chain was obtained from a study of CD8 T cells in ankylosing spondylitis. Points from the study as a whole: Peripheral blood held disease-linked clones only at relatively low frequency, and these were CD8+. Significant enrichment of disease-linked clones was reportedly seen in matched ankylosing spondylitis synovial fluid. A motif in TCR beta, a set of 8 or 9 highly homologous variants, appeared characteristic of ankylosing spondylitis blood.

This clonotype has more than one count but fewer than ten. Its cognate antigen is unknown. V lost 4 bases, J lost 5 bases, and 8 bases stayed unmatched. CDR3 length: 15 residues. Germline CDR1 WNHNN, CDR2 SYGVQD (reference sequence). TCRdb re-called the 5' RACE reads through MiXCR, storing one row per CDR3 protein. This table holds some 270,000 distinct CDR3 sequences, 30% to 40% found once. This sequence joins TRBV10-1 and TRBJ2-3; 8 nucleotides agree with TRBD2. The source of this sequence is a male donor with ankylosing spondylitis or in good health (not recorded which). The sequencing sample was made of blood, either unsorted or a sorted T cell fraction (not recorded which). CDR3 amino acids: CASSGVAGIEDTQYF. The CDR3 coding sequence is TGCGCCAGCAGTGGAGTAGCGGGGATAGAAGATACGCAGTATTTT.